This TCR beta chain was obtained from a study of cytomegalovirus exposure and HLA in healthy donors (TCRdb year 2017). Regarding the complete study: In an earlier analysis of under 750 of the donors, 276 Gb of sequence data and 117 million unique TCR beta sequences from approximately 180 million T cells were reported. In addition to the first cohort of 650 to 750 subjects, a separate validation cohort of under 150 different subjects was used. An earlier analysis of several hundred of the donors applied high-throughput TCR beta sequencing to assess whether each TCR beta V gene segment acted as functional or pseudogenic. In a later genetic analysis, genome-wide SNP genotypes for about three fifths of the roughly 670 donors were used, and that subset was treated as a discovery cohort. Every discovery cohort repertoire had been produced on one sequencing platform. A later analysis re-analyzed previously published TCR beta repertoires from 650 to 800 donors and added high-resolution HLA genotyping to study TCR occurrence patterns. The study combined high-throughput TCR immunosequencing, statistical association of individual TCRs with disease status, and machine learning to predict cytomegalovirus infection status. The aim of the study was to test whether cataloging public T cell receptors could identify signatures of past pathogen exposure. The number of typed donors differed by locus: about 629-630 for A, B, C, DRB1 and DQB1; approximately 540 for DQA1; 606 for DPA1; and about 470 for DPB1. Alongside the repertoire data, information on donor age, sex, ethnicity and CMV serostatus was compiled. Across 300 to 400 genotyped donors of the cohort, an average of approximately 200,000 unique TCR beta nucleotide sequences per donor were sequenced, and 15% to 20% of those sequences were non-productive. An early release that covered some 640 HLA-typed donors contained about 300 gigabases of sequencing data and about 93 million unique TCR sequences. Among the approximately 400 genotyped donors, around 81% belonged to the genetic ancestry cluster associated with self-reported Caucasian donors. HLA typing covered class I and class II loci at four-digit resolution. In the later analysis, no new phenotypic data were used to find candidate immune exposures; instead, reliance was placed on TCR beta sequences and their occurrence across donors. Because of strong linkage in the cohort, 4 to 6 DR-DQ haplotypes were treated as single units for association and clustering. The study profiled the T cell repertoires of more than 500 subjects by immunosequencing and related them to cytomegalovirus serostatus.

Overall study results and their limits: A later analysis found that HLA-associated TCR beta chains were more clonally expanded and had lower generation probabilities than equally common non-associated chains. Sequencing depth was assumed to be roughly uniform across donors in the presence/absence analyses, though that assumption may not hold. A later analysis found that TCR association rates varied across HLA loci, with DRB1 alleles showing the most associated TCRs and HLA-C alleles the fewest. Because some donors lacked HLA typing at each locus, the association tests relied only on the typed subset. A few of the identified cytomegalovirus-associated TCR beta chains were confirmed in vitro to be specific for cytomegalovirus antigens. In an earlier analysis of 450 to 750 of the donors, most TCR beta V segments appeared in productive rearrangements about 87% or about 30% of the time, broadly matching IMGT annotations. In the study, 150 to 200 TCR beta chains were listed as associated with cytomegalovirus. Most TCR sequences were observed very rarely across donors, whereas some public TCRs were present in many individuals. Several of the top co-occurrence clusters appeared to be linked to parvovirus B19, influenza, CMV and Epstein-Barr virus, according to a later analysis. Only TCR beta chains were sequenced in this cohort, and the absence of alpha or paired-chain data limited detectable features. Immune exposure information for the cohort was limited to CMV serostatus. Assigning TCR associations to individual alleles was difficult when HLA alleles, especially DR and DQ, strongly co-occurred. In both the original and validation cohorts, the classifier was reported to diagnose cytomegalovirus status with high specificity and sensitivity. Some IMGT-functional V segments, including TRBV6-2 and TRBV6-3, could not be distinguished by the 87-base-pair reads and were therefore excluded. Correlated functional status among segregating V segments might be attributable to linkage disequilibrium, but an unknown experimental factor could not be ruled out. In a later analysis, around 17,000 TCR beta sequences were associated with specific HLA alleles at a false discovery rate of 0.05. According to the authors, the approach could potentially be generalized to other disease states and immunological phenotypes. A further reported finding was that TCR beta sequences accurately predicted the HLA-A and HLA-B alleles for most subjects in the first cohort. Compared with the approximately 600-donor mean, donors in an Asian-associated ancestry cluster had fewer N-insertions in productive TCRs, according to a later genetic analysis. Approximately 18 rarely observed V segments, including chromosome 9 orphons, were excluded from the earlier analysis of a few hundred of the donors because counts were too low. A cluster of highly shared sequence variants was judged likely to be a technical artifact of the sequencing pipeline. An association between a missense DCLRE1C variant and V-gene and J-gene trimming of TCR beta chains was found in a later genetic analysis and replicated in an independent cohort. Most CMV-associated TCR beta chains appeared to be HLA-restricted in a later analysis, and the HLA associations seemed to be driven largely by CMV exposure.

On this clone: No antigen is known for it. Within one base of it there is no much larger clone, and no base qualities were kept.

Receptors were amplified or captured by the immunoSEQ multiplex PCR assay. For the multiplex PCR, a mixture combining 60 forward primers for TCR Vbeta segments and 13 reverse primers for TCR Jbeta segments was used. The CDR3 region of rearranged TCR beta genes was amplified from genomic DNA by a multiplex PCR assay. On the Illumina HiSeq System, the amplified TCR beta libraries were sequenced as 87-base-pair reads. Processing in the source paper ran as follows. In a later analysis, around 80 million unique TCR beta chains were counted across the 650 to 700 repertoires, and approximately 9.9 million of these chains were shared by at least two donors. Raw reads were error-corrected and collapsed into unique sequences by a nearest-neighbor algorithm in which closely related sequences were merged to remove PCR and sequencing errors. CDR3 sequences were aligned to IMGT reference sequences to assign V, D and J gene segments. Each retained sequence needed at least a six-nucleotide match to both a V gene segment and a J gene segment. A rearrangement counted as productive if the CDR3 had no stop codons and remained in frame with V and J, and every other rearrangement counted as non-productive. Following IMGT convention, CDR3 was defined as the stretch from the second conserved V-encoded cysteine up to the conserved J-encoded phenylalanine. In an earlier analysis of roughly 610 of the donors, sequences lacking an unambiguous match to a single V gene segment were excluded. An earlier analysis of several hundred of the donors called V segments functional above 56.7% productive rearrangements and segregating when the between-donor standard deviation exceeded 5%. A statistical classification framework was built to diagnose cytomegalovirus status from the catalog of TCR beta chain sequences. In a later analysis, V and J genes were assigned by comparing TCR nucleotide sequences against IMGT/GENE-DB human TR gene sequences. In a later analysis, CDR3 sequences and most-parsimonious VDJ recombination scenarios were assigned using the TCRdist pipeline. In a later analysis, each TCR beta chain was defined by its CDR3 amino acid sequence together with its V-gene family, and reads lacking a unique V-gene family were excluded. A later analysis removed 500 to 600 highly shared, low-generation-probability nucleotide sequences to deal with suspected cross-contamination and a sequencing artifact. A later analysis calculated a clonal expansion index for each public chain from normalized within-repertoire ranks of inferred template counts. Generation probabilities in a later analysis came from a VDJ recombination model fitted to out-of-frame rearrangements, and those results were checked against IGoR. In a later analysis, hypergeometric tests were used to score TCR-TCR, TCR-HLA and TCR-CMV co-occurrence, with a repertoire-size bias correction applied to TCR pairs. A later analysis estimated false discovery rates by permuting HLA or CMV assignments 20 times. In a later analysis, co-occurring TCRs were grouped using DBSCAN, with TCRdist sequence similarity added in when clustering inside HLA-allele-positive subsets. Co-occurrence clustering excluded repertoires with fewer than 30,000 or more than 120,000 public chains, plus five with anomalous nucleotide sharing. This is the immuneACCESS table as TCRdb keeps it, with only in-frame sequences that have V and J called. A part of the clones is gone; compared with another copy, unresolved V genes explain less than half, and the rest is unexplained. V and J calls and clone size are copied from that table; D and trimming were computed from the DNA. This sample lists about 160,000 clones; approximately 78% were detected once. 6% to 9% of the sample rests with the top ten.

The cohort consisted of 670 or so healthy bone marrow donors. At the time of sampling, all cohort members were nominally healthy, though unrecorded immune exposures were likely present. The donor was CMV seropositive and belonged to the group of 250 to 300 seropositive cohort members. A peripheral blood sample was collected from each donor, and TCR beta sequencing was performed on peripheral blood mononuclear cells. The Qiagen DNeasy Blood Extraction Kit was used to extract genomic DNA from the blood cell samples. Measured from the cysteine to the phenylalanine, the CDR3 is 13 residues long. Only the CDR3 DNA is retained, 39 bases long and in frame from the first base. The germline V gene provides CDR1 SQVTM and CDR2 ANQGSEA. A distance of 15 bases separates the germline ends of V and J, which lose 0 bases and 9 bases respectively.

The chain was built from TRBV29-1 and TRBJ2-7; TRBD2 is a weak D gene call, 6 bases matching. The source is a woman under 40 in good health and CMV-seropositive. Sample: PBMCs. The nucleotide sequence is given as TGCAGCGTTGAAGATCAACGGGGGATGGGGCAGTACTTC. This codes for CSVEDQRGMGQYF.